This is a list of T cell receptor beta chains from one sample in a study of immune aging and cytomegalovirus after organ transplant. What these receptors recognize is not known. TCRdb passed the single-cell sequencing reads through MiXCR, listing each CDR3 protein once. The table shows fewer than 25,000 distinct CDR3 sequences, with approximately 40% occurring only once. The material sequenced was CMV peptide-activated CD4+ and CD8+ T cells sorted from blood, taken at five time points, pooled. Every receptor here comes from a female donor who had a heart transplant and CMV viremia. The CDR3 runs from the conserved cysteine through the conserved F or W.

j_call v_call cdr3_aa
TRBJ1-6 TRBV18 CASSPGQENSPLHF
TRBJ2-2 TRBV7-2 CASSLGDRVPGELFF
TRBJ1-2 TRBV30 CAWSGHSYTF
TRBJ2-1 TRBV5-6 CASSPDTYNEQFF
TRBJ1-4 TRBV28 CASTSTGGRNEKLFF
TRBJ1-5 TRBV5-1 CASSMAPGSNQPQHF
TRBJ2-3 TRBV20-1 CSPPGGLLDADTQYF
TRBJ2-7 TRBV5-1 CASSLVASNSLAYEQYF
TRBJ2-1 TRBV28 CASNDRDREWEQFF
TRBJ2-1 TRBV5-1 CASSLEELFLVYQLF
TRBJ2-5 TRBV5-4 CASSLEGTNQETQYF
TRBJ1-1 TRBV29-1 CSVRQGFNTEAFF
TRBJ1-1 TRBV20-1 CSARTQGRSLEAFF
TRBJ1-1 TRBV2 CASGGDSPNTEAFF
TRBJ1-6 TRBV15 CATSRGGDPRDSPLHF
TRBJ2-7 TRBV20-1 CSASGGGPTTWEQYF
TRBJ2-5 TRBV5-1 CASSLDLRTADF
TRBJ1-5 TRBV12-3/TRBV12-4 CASSPTGGSNQPQHF
TRBJ2-7 TRBV6-1 CASSEQGGSSYEQYF
TRBJ2-1 TRBV6-1 CASSARTSGRALGNEQFF
TRBJ1-2 TRBV5-6 CASSSGLTNYGYTF
TRBJ1-4 TRBV27 CASSLLPPGQGREKLFF
TRBJ1-3 TRBV6-5 CASSYSGWFDSGNTIYF
TRBJ2-5 TRBV5-1 CASSLVYRVEETQYF
TRBJ2-7 TRBV30 CAWKRLNEQYF